These T cell receptor beta chains were read from a single sample in a study of blood T cell repertoires in COVID-19. Measured with immunoSEQ multiplex PCR; TCRdb has only the in-frame clones, and not every one. Among under 300,000 clones, around 90% were seen once, and the ten largest hold less than 3%. The source material was PBMCs or T cells enriched from blood (not recorded which). The receptors stem from a woman aged 45-60 years who had recovered from COVID-19. The conserved cysteine and the conserved F or W are not part of the CDR3 here. Each record gives: J gene, V gene, CDR3 protein.

j_gene: TRBJ1-2; v_gene: TRBV12-3/TRBV12-4; CDR3aa: ASSLSGGYGYT
j_gene: TRBJ2-7; v_gene: TRBV25-1; CDR3aa: ASSEDRGGSEQY
j_gene: TRBJ1-1; v_gene: TRBV4-1; CDR3aa: ASSHPGQGHTEAF
j_gene: TRBJ2-1; v_gene: TRBV5-5; CDR3aa: ASSFREGYNEQF
j_gene: TRBJ2-7; v_gene: TRBV7-8; CDR3aa: ASSLVFGEQY
j_gene: TRBJ2-3; v_gene: TRBV28; CDR3aa: ASSPRTGGADTQY
j_gene: TRBJ2-3; v_gene: TRBV19; CDR3aa: ATATSGTTDTQY
j_gene: TRBJ2-7; v_gene: TRBV18; CDR3aa: ASSQRQDTYEQY
j_gene: TRBJ2-2; v_gene: TRBV5-6; CDR3aa: ASSDIAEVNTGELF
j_gene: TRBJ1-6; v_gene: TRBV6-5; CDR3aa: ASSYEGQGNSPLH
j_gene: TRBJ2-7; v_gene: TRBV2; CDR3aa: ASRAGVSYEQY
j_gene: TRBJ1-2; v_gene: TRBV4-3; CDR3aa: ASSQDREIGYT
j_gene: TRBJ2-3; v_gene: TRBV6-5; CDR3aa: ASSMTGGTDTQY
j_gene: TRBJ2-1; v_gene: TRBV7-2; CDR3aa: ASSLARLAGVHEQF
j_gene: TRBJ1-3; v_gene: TRBV28; CDR3aa: ASSKGTLGNTIY
j_gene: TRBJ2-3; v_gene: TRBV14; CDR3aa: ASSHLGLGGDTQY
j_gene: TRBJ1-5; v_gene: TRBV11-1; CDR3aa: ASSLGWQGNQPQH
j_gene: TRBJ2-7; v_gene: TRBV28; CDR3aa: ASSTTSGSYEQY
j_gene: TRBJ1-3; v_gene: TRBV19; CDR3aa: ASSPRRDASGNTIY
j_gene: TRBJ1-3; v_gene: TRBV2; CDR3aa: ASSAEASGNTIY
j_gene: TRBJ1-6; v_gene: TRBV10-2; CDR3aa: ASLEGVNNSPLH
j_gene: TRBJ1-5; v_gene: TRBV15; CDR3aa: ATSRDRGFGNQPQH
j_gene: TRBJ2-7; v_gene: TRBV5-5; CDR3aa: ASSSGTGGREQY
j_gene: TRBJ1-5; v_gene: TRBV19; CDR3aa: ASSRPGQIIQPQH
j_gene: TRBJ1-1; v_gene: TRBV2; CDR3aa: ASRDRGPDEAF
j_gene: TRBJ1-5; v_gene: TRBV12-3/TRBV12-4; CDR3aa: ASSPGGMSQH
j_gene: TRBJ1-1; v_gene: TRBV30; CDR3aa: AWKTGSNTEAF
j_gene: TRBJ1-2; v_gene: TRBV5-1; CDR3aa: ASSTGGRGYT
j_gene: TRBJ2-1; v_gene: TRBV4-2; CDR3aa: ASSQLAGNEQF
j_gene: TRBJ2-1; v_gene: TRBV24-1; CDR3aa: ATSDPTGGEYNEQF
j_gene: TRBJ1-2; v_gene: TRBV25-1; CDR3aa: ASSEQGYHGYT
j_gene: TRBJ2-5; v_gene: TRBV6-5; CDR3aa: ASSYGRAVRQGTQY
j_gene: TRBJ2-7; v_gene: TRBV27; CDR3aa: ASSYNYEQY
j_gene: TRBJ2-3; v_gene: TRBV18; CDR3aa: ASSAQGESTDTQY
j_gene: TRBJ2-7; v_gene: TRBV4-3; CDR3aa: ASSQEREASYEQY
j_gene: TRBJ1-5; v_gene: TRBV7-2; CDR3aa: ASSAGTGGAGQPQH
j_gene: TRBJ1-1; v_gene: TRBV7-2; CDR3aa: ASSFDRVGTEAF